Shown below are 21 T cell receptor beta chains from a single sample sequenced in a study of graft-versus-host responses after intestinal transplantation. The antigens for these receptors are not known. The repertoire was sequenced with immunoSEQ multiplex PCR; TCRdb's copy has only in-frame clones and lacks some. The sample holds under 130,000 clones, 90% to 95% seen once. The sample consisted of unstimulated CD8+ T cells sorted from spleen or lymph node cells, taken before intestinal transplant. The receptors derive from a human donor who received an intestinal transplant.

This clone was recorded once. An end of the junction differs from the germline gene, which may be a read error. The rearrangement joins TRBV27 to TRBJ1-5; maybe TRBD1 (6 bases). This CDR3 contains 14 residues. Germline V gene lookup returns CDR1 MNHEY and CDR2 SMNVEV (reference sequence). The CDR3 loop is CASGFGGSGQPQHF. DNA of the CDR3: TGTGCCAGCGGTTTCGGGGGCAGCGGACAGCCCCAGCATTTT.

In DNA, the CDR3 is TGTGCCAGCAGTCCCGAGGGCGGCAACTATGGCTACACCTTC. Amino acids: CASSPEGGNYGYTF. This chain uses TRBV6-5 with TRBJ1-2; D ambiguous. Trimming left V 5 bases short and J 2 bases short, with 12 bases between. Germline V gene data show CDR1 as MNHEY and CDR2 as SVGAGI. CDR3 length: 14 residues.

The chain is built from TRBV7-7 and TRBJ2-7, with TRBD1 matching 8 bases. With V trimmed by 5 bases and J by 2 bases, 11 bases remained unmatched. There are 16 residues in the CDR3. From germline, CDR1 is SSHAT and CDR2 FNYEAQ (reference sequence). The CDR3 nucleotides are TGTGCCAGCAGCCCTCATCCGGGACAGGTCGCCTACGAGCAGTACTTC. It codes for CASSPHPGQVAYEQYF.

The chain couples TRBV7-9 to TRBJ1-5; 8 nucleotides align to TRBD1. Germline V gene sequence: CDR1 SEHNR, CDR2 FQNEAQ (reference sequence). The trim removed 6 bases at V and 7 bases at J, leaving 11 bases unmatched. The CDR3 runs to 15 residues. The CDR3 DNA reads as TGTGCCAGCAGTTCTGTCCAGGGGGCGAAACAGCCCCAGCATTTT. It encodes CASSSVQGAKQPQHF.

The chain combines TRBV11-2 with TRBJ2-7, with 11 bases identical to TRBD2. This CDR3 has 16 amino acids. J was trimmed by 5 bases and V by 5 bases; bases with no gene match: 11. The V gene's germline CDR1 is SGHAT and CDR2 FQNNGV. The CDR3 here is CASSHSGGAGADEQYF. The CDR3 DNA sequence: TGTGCCAGCAGCCATAGCGGGGGGGCAGGAGCGGACGAGCAGTACTTC.

The chain joins TRBV18 to TRBJ2-3; 8 bases agree with TRBD1. J gave up 3 bases and V 0 bases, and 5 bases lay outside the gene matches. CDR3 size: 16 residues. The V gene's germline CDR1 is KGHSH and CDR2 LQKENI. In DNA, the CDR3 is TGTGCCAGCTCACCACCGCTTACAGGGGGAACAGATACGCAGTATTTT. It codes for CASSPPLTGGTDTQYF.

J is TRBJ2-7 and V is TRBV18; TRBD1 agrees at 9 bases. This CDR3 is 14 amino acids long. In germline, CDR1 is KGHSH, CDR2 LQKENI. After removal of 5 bases from V and 5 bases from J, the junction contained 7 bases not matched to a gene. The CDR3 loop reads CASSVGQGAHEQYF. DNA for the CDR3: TGTGCCAGCTCAGTGGGACAGGGTGCCCACGAGCAGTACTTC.

This chain connects TRBV19 to TRBJ2-1; D gene uncertain. The V end was cut by 1 base, the J end by 9 bases, with 4 bases between. The CDR3 runs to 11 residues. Germline V gene sequence: CDR1 LNHDA, CDR2 SQIVND (reference sequence). CDR3 coding DNA: TGTGCCAGTAGTATAGGTGGTGAGCAGTTCTTC. This codes for CASSIGGEQFF.

This chain uses TRBV10-2 with TRBJ2-3; D unresolved. The CDR3 length is 12 residues. Germline assignment: CDR1 WSHSY and CDR2 SAAADI. V was cut by 8 bases and J by 2 bases, with 8 bases left in between. The CDR3 DNA reads as TGCGCCAGCCAGGCCGACACAGATACGCAGTATTTT. This translates into CASQADTDTQYF.

This chain joins TRBV6-1 and TRBJ1-1, with 7 bases identical to TRBD1. V lost 7 bases, J lost 1 base, and 3 bases stayed unmatched. The germline V gene encodes CDR1 MNHNS and CDR2 SASEGT. The CDR3 extends over 13 amino acids. The CDR3 DNA is TGTGCCAGCAAGTCAGGGGGGAACACTGAAGCTTTCTTT. It encodes CASKSGGNTEAFF.

The V gene is TRBV11-3, the J gene TRBJ2-5; D is possibly TRBD1 or TRBD2 (5 bases each). V lost 3 bases to trimming and J lost 5 bases, with 10 bases between them. Germline CDR1 reads SGHNT; CDR2 reads YENEEA. The CDR3 runs 13 residues. Written as DNA, the CDR3 is TGTGCCAGCAGCTTTCGAGGGGCCGAGACCCAGTACTTC. It encodes CASSFRGAETQYF.

The CDR3 bases are TGTGCCAGCAGCCCGTTTCTCCGAGGGGGGACTGAAGCTTTCTTT. It translates to CASSPFLRGGTEAFF. The chain is built from TRBV14 and TRBJ1-1; D perhaps matches TRBD1 (6 bases). CDR3 length equals 15 residues. Germline V CDR1 and CDR2: SGHDN, FVKESK. Trimming shortened V by 4 bases and J by 5 bases, and 17 bases separated the two germline ends.

The chain employs TRBV20-1 and TRBJ2-1; no clear D gene. The germline V and J ends were trimmed by 8 bases and 4 bases, with 9 bases remaining between them. This CDR3 has 11 residues. Germline V gene data show CDR1 as DFQATT and CDR2 as SNEGSKA (reference sequence). The CDR3 coding sequence is TGCAGTACCGGAGTGTACAATGAGCAGTTCTTC. Its translation: CSTGVYNEQFF.

This clone appeared a few times. J is TRBJ1-1 and V is TRBV19, with 8 nucleotides matching TRBD1. The V segment lost 4 bases and the J segment 2 bases; nucleotides outside the gene matches: 6. The CDR3 is 15 residues long. Germline CDR1 reads LNHDA; CDR2 reads SQIVND (reference sequence). The CDR3 here is CASSTSGGPNTEAFF. Written as DNA, the CDR3 is TGTGCCAGTAGTACCTCAGGGGGCCCCAACACTGAAGCTTTCTTT.

The CDR3 DNA reads TGTGCCAGCAGCGTGGGGACAGGGACAAAAGGAATGAACACTGAAGCTTTCTTT. Residues: CASSVGTGTKGMNTEAFF. V and J are TRBV7-6 and TRBJ1-1, with TRBD1 identical over 9 bases. The CDR3 has 18 amino acids. The germline gives CDR1 SGHVS, CDR2 FNYEAQ. Trimming at V came to 5 bases and at J to 0 bases, leaving 13 bases not matched to a gene.

The rearrangement joins TRBV7-3 to TRBJ2-5; 8 positions match TRBD2. This CDR3 contains 15 residues. The V gene's germline CDR1 is SGHTA and CDR2 FQGTGA. Trimming took 2 bases from V and 0 from J; bases not matched to a gene: 2. The CDR3 spells CASSLLAGDQETQYF. CDR3 bases: TGTGCCAGCAGCTTACTAGCGGGTGACCAAGAGACCCAGTACTTC. The whole variable domain, filled in from reference TRBV7-3 and TRBJ2-5, reads GAGVSQTPSNKVTEKGKYVELRCDPISGHTALYWYRQSLGQGPEFLIYFQGTGAADDSGLPNDRFFAVRPEGSVSTLKIQRTERGDSAVYLCASSLLAGDQETQYFGPGTRLLVL.

This clone was recorded only once. This chain joins TRBV9 and TRBJ2-1, with D possibly matching TRBD2 (6 bases). CDR1 is SGDLS, CDR2 YYNGEE, per germline. CDR3 length: 14 amino acids. V was trimmed by 0 bases and J by 6 bases, leaving 10 bases between them. For the CDR3, the DNA is TGTGCCAGCAGCGTAGGGGAGGAGGGCAATGAGCAGTTCTTC. Translating gives CASSVGEEGNEQFF.

V is TRBV6-5 and J is TRBJ1-1, with TRBD1 matching over 8 bases. The CDR3 is 14 amino acids. The V segment lost 6 bases and the J segment 8 bases; nucleotides outside the gene matches: 11. CDR1 MNHEY and CDR2 SVGAGI come from the germline V gene. CDR3 sequence reads: CASRPTAQGAEAFF. The CDR3 bases are TGTGCCAGCAGACCTACCGCTCAGGGGGCAGAAGCTTTCTTT.

V and J are TRBV4-1 and TRBJ2-7; D is undetermined. CDR3 size: 13 residues. V lost 1 base and J lost 3, with 7 bases in between. Germline CDR1 MGHRA, CDR2 YSYEKL. CDR3 in amino acids: CASSQGSYYEQYF. In nucleotides, the CDR3 is TGCGCCAGCAGCCAAGGGTCCTACTACGAGCAGTACTTC.

The rearrangement links TRBV4-1 to TRBJ2-4; no definite D call. Germline CDR1 reads MGHRA; CDR2 reads YSYEKL. The CDR3 is 16 amino acids. Trimming shortened V by 0 bases and J by 6 bases, and 15 bases separated the two germline ends. The CDR3 bases are TGCGCCAGCAGCCAAGATAGTCGCCCCTGGGGAAACATTCAGTACTTC. This translates into CASSQDSRPWGNIQYF.

The chain has TRBV9 and TRBJ2-5; 10 bases line up with TRBD2. This CDR3 has 15 amino acids. J was trimmed by 5 bases and V by 3 bases; bases with no gene match: 7. Germline-derived CDR1 and CDR2 are SGDLS and YYNGEE. The CDR3 nucleotides are TGTGCCAGCAGCGGTAGCGGGGGGATTGGGGAGACCCAGTACTTC. It translates to CASSGSGGIGETQYF.